The 20 T cell receptor beta chains in this list originate from one sample, sequenced in a study of a mutant IDH1 vaccine in newly diagnosed glioma. TCRdb's copy holds only in-frame clones and misses some; the assay was immunoSEQ multiplex PCR. The profile shows 60,000 to 65,000 clones, roughly 76% of them singletons. The antigens of these receptors remain unknown. Time point defined: week 35, safety follow-up. The study gave 300 ug of mutant IDH1 20-mer peptide per vaccine dose, with topical imiquimod. Sequences were derived from PBMCs, sampled from a glioma patient whose treatment included an IDH1 peptide vaccine. These receptors all come from a man aged 35-49 years with glioma.

The chain carries TRBV7-8 and TRBJ1-1, with D unclear. This CDR3 has 13 residues. CDR1 SGHVS and CDR2 FQNEAQ come from the germline V gene. Trimming stripped 2 bases from V and 10 bases from J, with 14 bases between. CDR3 sequence reads: CASSLRVPRLAFF. In DNA, the CDR3 is TGTGCCAGCAGCTTACGGGTCCCACGGCTAGCTTTCTTT.

The V and J genes are TRBV5-6 and TRBJ2-2; no clear D. Trimming cost V 0 bases and J 5 bases, with 14 bases left between them. From germline, CDR1 is SGHDT and CDR2 YYEEEE. The CDR3 has 16 amino acids. The CDR3 nucleotides are TGTGCCAGCAGCTTGGGGCCTATATTATTAACCGGGGAGCTGTTTTTT. Amino acids: CASSLGPILLTGELFF.

The chain combines TRBV29-1 with TRBJ2-1; no firm D call. The V end was cut by 4 bases, the J end by 6 bases, with 10 bases between. The germline V gene has CDR1 SQVTM and CDR2 ANQGSEA. The CDR3 length is 12 residues. In DNA form, the CDR3 reads TGCAGCGTTGTTGGCCGGCGCAATGAGCAGTTCTTC. Translation gives CSVVGRRNEQFF.

The genes are TRBV4-1 and TRBJ2-7, with 8 bases identical to TRBD1. Losses at the gene ends were 4 bases for V and 5 bases for J; bases not matched to a gene: 7. The CDR3 covers 14 residues. Germline V gives CDR1 MGHRA, CDR2 YSYEKL. The CDR3 sequence: CASSPRDRSDEQYF. Here the CDR3 DNA reads TGCGCCAGCAGCCCCCGGGACAGGTCAGACGAGCAGTACTTC.

This clone was picked up a small number of times. Distinct nucleotide sequences in the sample also encode this CDR3. The chain is built from TRBV7-3 and TRBJ2-3; 8 positions agree with TRBD2. Germline V gene lookup returns CDR1 SGHTA and CDR2 FQGTGA. The CDR3 covers 14 residues. Trimming took 2 bases from V and 5 from J; bases not matched to a gene: 3. CDR3 nucleotide sequence: TGTGCCAGCAGCTTAGCGGGAGGAATAGATACGCAGTATTTT. Protein product: CASSLAGGIDTQYF.

The CDR3 DNA reads as TGTGCCAGTAGTATGACCCGACAGGGTAGCTATGGCTACACCTTC. Translating it yields CASSMTRQGSYGYTF. V gene TRBV19 combines with J gene TRBJ1-2, with 7 bases fitting TRBD1. V lost 3 bases to trimming and J lost 4 bases; unmatched junction nucleotides: 8. The CDR3 has 15 residues. CDR1 LNHDA and CDR2 SQIVND come from the germline V gene (reference sequence).

V gene TRBV5-8 combines with J gene TRBJ1-6; D is unresolved. Germline V CDR1 and CDR2: SGHTS, YDEGEE. CDR3 length: 13 residues. The germline V and J ends were trimmed by 2 bases and 13 bases, with 13 bases remaining between them. The CDR3 reads CASSLDFGSPLHF. Here the CDR3 DNA reads TGTGCCAGCAGCTTAGATTTTGGGTCTCCCCTCCACTTT.

This clone was recorded only once. J is TRBJ2-2 and V is TRBV7-2, with D perhaps TRBD2 (6 bases). The CDR3 is made up of 17 amino acids. Germline V CDR1 and CDR2: SGHTA, FQGNSA. Trimming removed 1 base from V and 3 bases from J, with 15 bases in between. CDR3: CASSLDETRWDTGELFF. The CDR3 DNA sequence: TGTGCCAGCAGCTTAGACGAGACTAGGTGGGACACCGGGGAGCTGTTTTTT.

V and J are TRBV25-1 and TRBJ1-1; no reliable D call. V lost 1 base and J lost 1, with 13 bases in between. CDR1 is MGHDK, CDR2 SYGVNS, per germline. The CDR3 totals 16 residues. CDR3 nucleotide sequence: TGTGCCAGCAGTGAATGGGGTCGAGGGCGGAACACTGAAGCTTTCTTT. Residues: CASSEWGRGRNTEAFF. The full variable domain, rest sourced from reference TRBV25-1 and TRBJ1-1, is EADIYQTPRYLVIGTGKKITLECSQTMGHDKMYWYQQDPGMELHLIHYSYGVNSTEKGDLSSESTVSRIRTEHFPLTLESARPSHTSQYLCASSEWGRGRNTEAFFGQGTRLTVV.

V gene TRBV6-5 combines with J gene TRBJ1-5; the D is unclear. Per germline, CDR1 MNHEY and CDR2 SVGAGI. The ends were cut back, 5 bases at V and 9 bases at J, with 17 bases in the middle. This CDR3 is built from 14 residues. The CDR3 nucleotides are TGTGCCAGCAGTCTAGGACCCCCGGCTGGGCCCCAGCATTTT. Protein: CASSLGPPAGPQHF.

The chain links TRBV7-9 to TRBJ1-2; 7 bases fit TRBD1. The CDR3 contains 16 residues. Trimming cost V 3 bases and J 7 bases; bases outside gene matches: 14. Germline-derived CDR1 and CDR2 are SEHNR and FQNEAQ (reference sequence). DNA of the CDR3: TGTGCCAGCAGCTTGGGTCCCGGGACAGCGGGAGGTGGCTACACCTTC. As protein: CASSLGPGTAGGGYTF.

For this clone: A junction boundary mismatches the germline segment, possibly from a read error. The chain recombines TRBV11-2 with TRBJ1-2; 8 bases match TRBD1. Germline CDR1 is SGHAT and CDR2 is FQNNGV. CDR3 length: 16 amino acids. CDR3 residues: CASSLDRGLANYGYTF. CDR3 DNA: TGTGCCAGCAGCCTAGACAGGGGATTAGCTAACTATGGCTACACCTTC. The full variable domain, in which reference TRBV11-2 and TRBJ1-2 provide the parts outside the CDR3, is EAGVAQSPRYKIIEKRQSVAFWCNPISGHATLYWYQQILGQGPKLLIQFQNNGVVDDSQLPKDRFSAERLKGVDSTLKIQPAKLEDSAVYLCASSLDRGLANYGYTFGSGTRLTVV.

This clone was counted only a few times. CDR3 DNA sequence: TGTGCCAGCAGGATAGGGGTAGACACTGAAGCTTTCTTT. Translating it yields CASRIGVDTEAFF. The chain uses TRBV4-2 and TRBJ1-1, with TRBD1 as a possible D gene (5 bases). This CDR3 is built from 13 residues. V was trimmed by 6 bases and J by 3 bases, leaving 11 bases between them. Germline assignment: CDR1 LGHNA and CDR2 YNFKEQ.

The chain couples TRBV5-1 to TRBJ1-2; D is perhaps TRBD1 (5 bases). Trimming removed 4 bases from V and 0 bases from J, with 10 bases in between. The CDR3 extends over 14 amino acids. Germline CDR1 SGHRS, CDR2 YFSETQ. CDR3 in amino acids: CASSLTVSNYGYTF. The CDR3 DNA reads TGCGCCAGCAGCCTGACAGTCTCTAACTATGGCTACACCTTC.

The V call is TRBV7-8, the J call TRBJ2-2; no firm D call. The CDR3 extends over 15 amino acids. The germline CDR1 and CDR2 sequences are SGHVS and FQNEAQ. V was clipped by 5 bases and J by 4 bases, with 14 bases between them. CDR3 sequence: CASSPGVGLTGELFF. The CDR3 bases are TGTGCCAGCAGCCCTGGCGTGGGCCTCACCGGGGAGCTGTTTTTT.

The rearrangement links TRBV21-1 to TRBJ2-3; TRBD2, the table's D call, lacks a check against the DNA. TRBV21-1 is given as a pseudogene. This CDR3 has 17 residues. The CDR3: CASSNYGRERSTDTQYF. The DNA for the CDR3 is TGTGCCAGCAGCAATTATGGACGGGAGCGGAGCACAGATACGCAGTATTTT.

The chain joins TRBV27 to TRBJ1-2, with a tentative D call TRBD1 (5 bases). The V gene lost 5 bases and the J gene lost 9 bases, with 22 bases spanning the gap. This CDR3 spans 15 amino acids. Germline CDR1 is MNHEY and CDR2 is SMNVEV (reference sequence). CDR3 residues: CASSPLPDTPYSYTF. DNA of the CDR3: TGTGCCAGCAGTCCCCTCCCGGACACCCCCTACAGCTACACCTTC.

V is TRBV6-6 and J is TRBJ2-7, with D possibly TRBD1 on 6 matching bases. CDR1 MNHNY and CDR2 SVGAGI come from the germline V gene (reference sequence). The CDR3 extends over 13 amino acids. V was shortened by 6 bases and J by 5 bases, with 14 bases between the two germline ends. The CDR3 spells CASRPQGSHEQYF. CDR3 DNA sequence: TGTGCCAGCAGACCACAGGGATCACACGAGCAGTACTTC.

This chain uses TRBV19 with TRBJ1-6; 7 bases map to TRBD1. CDR3 length: 14 amino acids. With V trimmed by 7 bases and J by 7 bases, 7 bases remained unmatched. CDR1 LNHDA and CDR2 SQIVND come from the germline V gene (reference sequence). The CDR3 region has the DNA TGTGCCAGTACCGAGGGGGCCCCAAATTCACCCCTCCACTTT. Translated: CASTEGAPNSPLHF.

The J gene is TRBJ2-2, the V gene TRBV11-2; 7 nucleotides align to TRBD1. Germline values: CDR1 SGHAT, CDR2 FQNNGV. Losses at the gene ends were 6 bases for V and 0 bases for J; bases not matched to a gene: 1. The CDR3 runs to 14 residues. This chain's CDR3 is CASRGTANTGELFF. The CDR3 coding sequence is TGTGCCAGCAGAGGGACAGCGAACACCGGGGAGCTGTTTTTT.